This entry describes one T cell receptor (beta chain). What it binds is not known. PCR amplification relied on 60 Vbeta primers (plus 13 Jbeta primers). Data came from immunoSEQ multiplex PCR; TCRdb stores just in-frame clones and leaves some out. The sample holds approximately 37,000 clones; just under 75% are singletons and the top ten take approximately 6.3%. The data belong to a study of cytomegalovirus exposure and HLA in healthy donors. Points from the study as a whole: Relative to equally common others, HLA-associated TCR beta chains showed greater clonal expansion in a later analysis.

V lost 4 bases and J 0 bases, leaving 14 bases between the germline ends. The CDR3 is made up of 15 amino acids. From germline, CDR1 is SGHRS and CDR2 YFSETQ. The sample was PBMCs. The clonotype originates from a man younger than 45 in good health and CMV-seronegative. J is TRBJ2-7 and V is TRBV5-1, with a possible D match to TRBD1 (6 bases). The CDR3: CASSPGTLASYEQYF. The CDR3 nucleotides read TGCGCCAGCAGCCCGGGGACACTCGCCTCCTACGAGCAGTACTTC.